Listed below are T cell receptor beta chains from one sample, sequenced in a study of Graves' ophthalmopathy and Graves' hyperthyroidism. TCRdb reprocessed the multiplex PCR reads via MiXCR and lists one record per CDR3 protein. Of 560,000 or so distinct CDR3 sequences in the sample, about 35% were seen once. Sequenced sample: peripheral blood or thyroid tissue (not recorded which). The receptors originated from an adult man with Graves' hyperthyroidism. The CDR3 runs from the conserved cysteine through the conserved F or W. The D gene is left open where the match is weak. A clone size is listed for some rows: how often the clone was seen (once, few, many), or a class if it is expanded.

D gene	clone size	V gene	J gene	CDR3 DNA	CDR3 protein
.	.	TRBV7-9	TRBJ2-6	TGTGCCAGCAGCTTAAAAGGAGTGAGCGCCAACGTCCTGACTTTC	CASSLKGVSANVLTF
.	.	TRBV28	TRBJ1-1	TGTGCCAGCACCGGGACAAACTTTTTGGACACTGAAGCTTTCTTT	CASTGTNFLDTEAFF
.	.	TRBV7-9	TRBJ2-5	TGTGCCAGCAGCTCCCCTGTGGGGGGGGCTGCCAAAGATCAAGAGACCCAGTACTTC	CASSSPVGGAAKDQETQYF
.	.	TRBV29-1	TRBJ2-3	TGCAGCGTTCCCTCTCCCACAGATACGCAGTATTTT	CSVPSPTDTQYF
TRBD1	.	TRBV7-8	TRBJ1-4	TGTGCCAGCAGCCCGGACAGGGGAAGGGATGAAAAACTGTTTTTT	CASSPDRGRDEKLFF
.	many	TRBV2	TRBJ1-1	TGTGCCAGCAGTGCCGGGCCCGGCGGCACTGAAGCTTTCTTT	CASSAGPGGTEAFF
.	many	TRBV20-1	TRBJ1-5	TGCAGTGCCGGAGGGAAATTTGGGCAGCCCCAGCATTTT	CSAGGKFGQPQHF
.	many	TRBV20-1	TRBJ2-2	TGCAGTGCTAGAGGGGCGTCAGGGGCAGGGGCCGGGGAGCTGTTTTTT	CSARGASGAGAGELFF
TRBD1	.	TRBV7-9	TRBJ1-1	TGTGCCAGCAGCCCTGTGGACAGGGTTAGGGGTGAAGCTTTCTTT	CASSPVDRVRGEAFF
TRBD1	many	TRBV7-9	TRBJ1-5	TGTGCCAGCAGCTTAGGAGCGGGACAGGGCCTGGGGCCCCAGCATTTT	CASSLGAGQGLGPQHF
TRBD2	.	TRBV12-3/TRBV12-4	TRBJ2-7	TGTGCCAGCAGTTTGACTAGCGGGATCTCCTACGAGCAGTACTTC	CASSLTSGISYEQYF
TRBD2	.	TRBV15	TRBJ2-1	TGTGCCACCTCGACCCTTAGCGGGGGGGCTGGGAATGAGCAGTTCTTC	CATSTLSGGAGNEQFF
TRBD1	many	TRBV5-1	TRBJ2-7	TGCGCCAGCAGCTTAGGCCATCAGGGGGCCCACGAGCAGTACTTC	CASSLGHQGAHEQYF
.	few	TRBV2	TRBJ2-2	TGTGCCAGCAGTGTTGCGGGCGGACTTAACACCGGGGAGCTGTTTTTT	CASSVAGGLNTGELFF
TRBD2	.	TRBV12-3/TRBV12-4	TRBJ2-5	TGTGCCAGCAGTCCCTCTAGCGGGGTTGAGACCCAGTACTTC	CASSPSSGVETQYF
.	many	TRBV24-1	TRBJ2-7	TGTGCCACCAGTGATTCGACCGGGATGCCCCCGTACGAGCAGTACTTC	CATSDSTGMPPYEQYF
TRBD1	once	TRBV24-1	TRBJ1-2	TGTGCCACCAGTGATTCCTCCGACAGGGGGGTTAGAGGCTACACCTTC	CATSDSSDRGVRGYTF
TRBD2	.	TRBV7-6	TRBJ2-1	TGTGCCAGCAGCTTAGCCGGGACTAGCGTATACAATGAGCAGTTCTTC	CASSLAGTSVYNEQFF
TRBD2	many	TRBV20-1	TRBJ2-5	TGCAGTGTCTCGACTAGCGTTAGAGAGACCCAGTACTTC	CSVSTSVRETQYF
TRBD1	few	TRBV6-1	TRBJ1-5	TGTGCCAGCACCGGACAGGGTACTCAGCCCCAGCATTTT	CASTGQGTQPQHF
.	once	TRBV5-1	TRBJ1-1	TGCGCCAGCAGATTAGACAGTGCCAACACTGAAGCTTTCTTT	CASRLDSANTEAFF
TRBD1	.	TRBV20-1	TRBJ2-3	TGCAGTGCTAGGACAGGGAAAACAGATACGCAGTATTTT	CSARTGKTDTQYF
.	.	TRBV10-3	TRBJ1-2	TGTGCCATCAGTGACGCTAGCAACCCTAACTATGGCTACACCTTC	CAISDASNPNYGYTF
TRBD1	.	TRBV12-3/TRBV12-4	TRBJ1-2	TGTGCCAGCTCACCGACTCCAGGGGGCAATGGCTACACCTTC	CASSPTPGGNGYTF
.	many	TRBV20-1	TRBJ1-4	TGCAGTGCTAGAGGGGGATACAGCCAAAATGAAAAACTGTTTTTT	CSARGGYSQNEKLFF
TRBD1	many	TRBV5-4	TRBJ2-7	TGTGCCAGCAGCGCCGGGACAGGAACCTACGAGCAGTACTTC	CASSAGTGTYEQYF
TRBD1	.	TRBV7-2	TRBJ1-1	TGTGCCAGCAGCTTGCCTCGACAGGGGGTTGGAGACACTGAAGCTTTCTTT	CASSLPRQGVGDTEAFF
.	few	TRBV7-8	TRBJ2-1	TGTGCCAGCAGCTTAGACAGGGAGCAGTTCTTC	CASSLDREQFF
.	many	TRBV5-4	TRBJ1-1	TGTGCCAGCAGCGGTTCGGGACAACAGAACACTGAAGCTTTCTTT	CASSGSGQQNTEAFF
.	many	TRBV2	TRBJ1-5	TGTGCCAGCAGTGAAGCGCCGGGGATCCAGCCCCAGCATTTT	CASSEAPGIQPQHF
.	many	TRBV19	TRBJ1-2	TGTGCCAGTAGTAACGACAGGCGAGCTAACTATGGCTACACCTTC	CASSNDRRANYGYTF
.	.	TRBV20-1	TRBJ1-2	TGCAGTGCTGTTAGGGCCTCTGGAAACACCTTC	CSAVRASGNTF
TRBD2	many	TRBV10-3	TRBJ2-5	TGTGCCATCAGTGAATCGCGGGGGAGCTTCCAGGAGACCCAGTACTTC	CAISESRGSFQETQYF
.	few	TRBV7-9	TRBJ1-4	TGCGCCAGCAGCCAAGACCACCCAGGAGGGACTAATGAAAAACTGTTTTTT	CASSQDHPGGTNEKLFF
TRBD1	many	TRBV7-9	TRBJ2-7	TGTGCCAGCAGCCAGGGACAGGCCCAAGCCCGGCAGTACTTC	CASSQGQAQARQYF
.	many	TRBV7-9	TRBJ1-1	TGTGCCAGCAGCCTCCCCGGCGGCAGGAGGAACACTGAAGCTTTCTTT	CASSLPGGRRNTEAFF
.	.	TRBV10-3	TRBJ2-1	TGTGCCATCAGGAGTCGGAATGAGCAGTTCTTC	CAIRSRNEQFF
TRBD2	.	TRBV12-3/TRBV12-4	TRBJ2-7	TGTGCCAGCAGTTTACCGGGACTAGCGGGAGGGGGGTACGAGCAGTACTTC	CASSLPGLAGGGYEQYF
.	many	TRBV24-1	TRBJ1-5	TGTGCCGCGCTTGGGACACGAACATCTTATAGCAATCAGCCCCAGCATTTT	CAALGTRTSYSNQPQHF
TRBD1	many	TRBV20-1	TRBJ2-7	TGCAGTGCCACGCCCGGGACAGGTCCGTCCGAGCAGTACTTC	CSATPGTGPSEQYF
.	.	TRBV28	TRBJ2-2	TGTGCCAGCAGTCGGCGGGGGACAGGCACCGGGGAGCTGTTTTTT	CASSRRGTGTGELFF